This paragraph covers one T cell receptor (beta chain) sequence. This sample was included in a study of blood T cell repertoires in COVID-19. In the study overall: Samples of COVID-19 (acute and convalescent) were obtained from the United States, Italy and Spain. From T cells, B-cell-depleted T cells, or PBMCs came the material, which was cDNA or gDNA.

Germline lookup yields CDR1 SEHNR and CDR2 FQNEAQ (reference sequence). The CDR3 loop spans 14 amino acids. The V gene lost 3 bases and the J gene lost 5 bases, with 10 bases spanning the gap. Study members were between about 18 and 90 years old and lived in some 22 US regions. Per the authors' pipeline: Nucleated cell number was recorded as an estimate derived from reference gene primer amplification. Some clones are missing from TCRdb's copy, which holds only in-frame ones; the method was immunoSEQ multiplex PCR. V and J calls plus clone size are reproduced from that table; the DNA served to infer D and trimming. The table records 250,000 to 350,000 clones, approximately 86% of them present only once.

The genes are TRBV7-9 and TRBJ2-2; D not certain. Material: PBMCs or T cells enriched from blood (not recorded which). This receptor was taken from a woman younger than 45 who had recovered from COVID-19. CDR3 region: CASSFDITTGELFF. In DNA, the CDR3 is TGTGCCAGCAGCTTCGACATCACGACCGGGGAGCTGTTTTTT. The full variable domain, with the rest looked up from reference TRBV7-9 and TRBJ2-2, is DTGVSQNPRHKITKRGQNVTFRCDPISEHNRLYWYRQTLGQGPEFLTYFQNEAQLEKSRLLSDRFSAERPKGSFSTLEIQRTEQGDSAMYLCASSFDITTGELFFGEGSRLTVL.